Listed below are T cell receptor beta chains from one sample, sequenced in a study of cytomegalovirus exposure and HLA in healthy donors. Measured with immunoSEQ multiplex PCR; TCRdb has only the in-frame clones, and not every one. The sample data list about 210,000 clones. The sequenced material came from PBMCs. The receptors originated from a woman aged 25 to 39 in good health and CMV-seropositive. Each CDR3 is given with its conserved first and last residue. D genes are given only for firm matches.

D,J,V,CDR3
-,TRBJ1-1,TRBV9,CASSVSDFSREHYDEAFF
-,TRBJ1-1,TRBV7-9,CASSVWGDPDRAFF
-,TRBJ2-7,TRBV5-1,CASSPTVTYEQYF
-,TRBJ2-7,TRBV27,CATAREGVGYEQYF
TRBD1,TRBJ2-7,TRBV4-1,CASSQGDRAKQYF
-,TRBJ2-3,TRBV15,CATSAVEADTQYF
-,TRBJ2-7,TRBV29-1,CSVDYGRGGYEQYF
-,TRBJ1-2,TRBV12-5,CASGFENYGYTF
TRBD2,TRBJ2-5,TRBV2,CAGGEETRYF
TRBD2,TRBJ2-1,TRBV7-2,CASSLVRGGMNEQFF
-,TRBJ1-2,TRBV7-7,CASISSPRGGGYTF
TRBD2,TRBJ2-1,TRBV7-2,CASSLFTGGPGVQFF
-,TRBJ2-7,TRBV18,CASSLRGRDAYEQYF
TRBD2,TRBJ2-3,TRBV7-2,CASSLWPSGGFTDTQYF
TRBD2,TRBJ2-7,TRBV7-6,CASSLGGGSSEQYF
-,TRBJ1-6,TRBV7-2,CASSLAGGRHRPLHF
TRBD2,TRBJ2-5,TRBV5-1,CASSPSGGGQETQYF
-,TRBJ1-1,TRBV7-2,CASSPTPMNTEAFF
-,TRBJ2-5,TRBV11-2,CASSPTRGETQYF
TRBD2,TRBJ2-5,TRBV6-1,CASSEGAGGETQYF
TRBD1,TRBJ2-5,TRBV5-8,CASSLGLQGETQYF
TRBD1,TRBJ1-5,TRBV25-1,CASSKPSTGGVGNQPQHF
-,TRBJ1-3,TRBV5-4,CASSLAFGNTIYF
-,TRBJ2-4,TRBV5-1,CASSLGQVKNIQYF
-,TRBJ1-5,TRBV10-3,CASQRDTNQPQHF
-,TRBJ2-1,TRBV12-5,CASGSGFGHPNEQFF
-,TRBJ1-2,TRBV2,CASSELASYGYTF
TRBD2,TRBJ2-7,TRBV6-5,CASSHGLANEQYF
-,TRBJ1-3,TRBV6-5,CASSGRGNTIYF
-,TRBJ1-4,TRBV29-1,CSVEESPGGKLFF
-,TRBJ1-2,TRBV28,CASSLATTVNYGYTF
-,TRBJ2-3,TRBV7-8,CASSLGWTLASTDTQYF
-,TRBJ2-1,TRBV7-9,CARLTGDGNEQFF
TRBD2,TRBJ2-3,TRBV6-4,CASSALGGGSTDTQYF
-,TRBJ2-7,TRBV6-1,CASSLRENQYF
-,TRBJ1-1,TRBV7-2,CASSLSRDTGLTFF
-,TRBJ1-5,TRBV7-2,CASSLNRVSNQPQHF
-,TRBJ1-5,TRBV6-5,CASSQGWGQPQHF
-,TRBJ2-7,TRBV1,CTSSPRDRPYEQYF
TRBD2,TRBJ2-7,TRBV5-4,CASRRGTSESYEQYF
TRBD1,TRBJ1-1,TRBV5-1,CASSQEPGQGVEAFF
TRBD1,TRBJ1-2,TRBV19,CASSDRGQGYGYTF
-,TRBJ1-2,TRBV21-1,CASSKAKDRATYGYTF
TRBD1,TRBJ1-2,TRBV6-5,CASRQTRGSKGYTF
TRBD2,TRBJ2-3,TRBV28,CATERGSTDTQYF
TRBD2,TRBJ2-3,TRBV7-2,CASSDRLAGVLDTQYF
TRBD1,TRBJ1-2,TRBV6-5,CASSVDRGPYGYTF
TRBD2,TRBJ2-7,TRBV28,CASRPGLAGTYEQYF
-,TRBJ2-2,TRBV28,CASRTYGRNTGELFF
TRBD1,TRBJ1-1,TRBV5-1,CASSIRSWTGGNTEAFF
TRBD1,TRBJ2-7,TRBV27,CAVGQGALSEQYF
TRBD1,-,TRBV28,CASSAVGGTGGSSYEQYF
TRBD1,TRBJ2-7,TRBV19,CASSHGQGAVEQYF
-,TRBJ2-2,TRBV7-8,CASSLAAEIGELFF
TRBD1,TRBJ2-5,TRBV10-1,CASSEGQGILETQYF
-,TRBJ1-5,TRBV28,CASRAPGGNQPQHF
-,TRBJ2-7,TRBV10-3,CAISETGLAEQYF
TRBD2,TRBJ2-7,TRBV7-2,CASSLAGGPSYEQYF